The entry that follows covers one TCR beta chain sequence. The table lists this clonotype with a few counts. Its antigen remains undetermined. Per-nucleotide qualities are absent, and no much larger clonotype sits a single base away. Counted from cysteine to phenylalanine, this CDR3 has 14 amino acids. Of all the DNA, just the CDR3 is kept, 42 bases in frame from base 1. V trim: 6 bases; J trim: 7 bases; unmatched bases: 8. Based on the germline V gene, the CDR1 and CDR2 sequences are KGHSH and LQKENI. The data stem from a study of T-cell reconstitution after alpha-beta-depleted transplantation in children (dated by TCRdb to the mid-2010s). Concerning the study at large: Using TCR repertoire profiling, the study quantitatively followed how T-cell immune reconstitution unfolded in children after TCRalphabeta/CD19-depleted allogeneic hematopoietic cell transplantation.

Library preparation used PCR. For sequencing, an Illumina HiSeq 2500 was employed. Molecular barcoding was employed in the preparation of TCR libraries, with unique molecular identifiers being used to normalize TCRbeta repertoire quantification. Clones were called with MiXCR by TCRdb after fastp trimmed the public reads at Q25, and only in-frame beta chains were retained. Identical CDR3 protein sequences are pooled into one entry, listed with their most common genes and DNA. The sample table lists a few hundred thousand distinct CDR3 sequences, over 8% of them with a count of one. The leading ten clones occupy around 9.1% of the sample.

This TCR was recovered from a human donor who donated a stem cell graft to a child with SCID. Here the sequenced sample was PBMCs from the stem cell graft donor, taken from the stem cell graft. The chain is made from TRBV18 and TRBJ1-1, with 10 bases matching TRBD1. The CDR3 sequence is CASSPRQGAIEAFF. In nucleotides, the sequence is TGTGCCAGCTCGCCTAGACAGGGGGCGATTGAAGCTTTCTTT. This CDR3, with the reference TRBV18 and TRBJ1-1 proteins standing in past its ends, gives the full variable domain NAGVMQNPRHLVRRRGQEARLRCSPMKGHSHVYWYRQLPEEGLKFMVYLQKENIIDESGMPKERFSAEFPKEGPSILRIQQVVRGDSAAYFCASSPRQGAIEAFFGQGTRLTVV.